This T cell receptor (beta chain) is from a study of T-cell memory formation after mild COVID-19. This clonotype showed up many times. Its matching antigen is unknown. With V trimmed by 6 bases and J by 4 bases, 12 bases remained unmatched. The CDR3 is 16 amino acids. Study-level findings and limits: Cross-reactive memory seemingly joined, as some responding clones were found in pre-infection memory.

TCRdb processed the 5' RACE reads anew with MiXCR; each CDR3 protein has one entry. There are 350,000 to 450,000 distinct CDR3 sequences in the sample; 20% occur only once, and more than 8% lies in the top ten. This clonotype was obtained from an adult woman who had mild COVID-19 (a few samples of this study predate the infection). Cell type and time point are not known. Material: PBMCs or a T cell subset sorted from them (not recorded which). The rearrangement links TRBV12-3 or TRBV12-4 to TRBJ2-3, with 8 bases identical to TRBD1. DNA for the CDR3: TGTGCCAGCAGCCCGACAGGGGCGCCCCCGCCAGATACGCAGTATTTT. It yields the protein CASSPTGAPPPDTQYF.